What follows is one T cell receptor (beta chain) and its context. Antigen specificity is unknown. Healthy HIV-negative adults without recent acute infections or vaccinations served as donors. This entry belongs to a study of shared clonotypes between healthy human individuals. About the research overall: A donor's plate count was three for CD4 naive and three for CD4 memory; CD8 naive had two and CD8 memory one.

Notes on the study in general: An effect of sequencing depth on clonotype sharing among donors was expected.

Profiling relied on immunoSEQ multiplex PCR, and the TCRdb table lists in-frame clones only, not all of them. In the table there are some 2,100,000 clones, 90% to 96% of which are singletons. This TCR derives from a man aged 18 to 35 in good health. The sample taken for sequencing was naive CD4+ T cells sorted from blood. Subset meaning: CD45RA+ positively selected.

The CDR3 protein is CASSQEKVATYEQYF. The CDR3 nucleotides read TGCGCCAGCAGCCAAGAAAAAGTGGCCACTTACGAGCAGTACTTC. This sequence joins TRBV4-3 and TRBJ2-7; D is ambiguous. This CDR3 spans 15 amino acids. Germline V CDR1 and CDR2: LGHNA, YSLEER. V was clipped by 0 bases and J by 4 bases, with 13 bases between them.